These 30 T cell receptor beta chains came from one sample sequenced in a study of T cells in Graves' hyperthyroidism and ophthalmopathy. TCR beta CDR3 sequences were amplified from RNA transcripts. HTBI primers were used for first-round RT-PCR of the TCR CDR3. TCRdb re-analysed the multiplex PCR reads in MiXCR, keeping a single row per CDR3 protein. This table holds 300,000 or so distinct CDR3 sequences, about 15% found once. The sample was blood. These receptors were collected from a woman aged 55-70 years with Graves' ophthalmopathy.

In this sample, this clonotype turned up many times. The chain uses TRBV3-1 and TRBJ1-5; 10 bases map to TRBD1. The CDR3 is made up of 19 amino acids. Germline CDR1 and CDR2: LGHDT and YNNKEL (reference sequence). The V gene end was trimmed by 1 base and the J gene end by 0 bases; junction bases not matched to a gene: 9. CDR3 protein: CASSQGPGTGDISNQPQHF. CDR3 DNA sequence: TGTGCCAGCAGCCAAGGCCCGGGGACAGGGGACATTAGCAATCAGCCCCAGCATTTT. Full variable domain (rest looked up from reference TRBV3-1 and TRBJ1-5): DTAVSQTPKYLVTQMGNDKSIKCEQNLGHDTMYWYKQDSKKFLKIMFSYNNKELIINETVPNRFSPKSPDKAHLNLHINSLELGDSAVYFCASSQGPGTGDISNQPQHFGDGTRLSIL.

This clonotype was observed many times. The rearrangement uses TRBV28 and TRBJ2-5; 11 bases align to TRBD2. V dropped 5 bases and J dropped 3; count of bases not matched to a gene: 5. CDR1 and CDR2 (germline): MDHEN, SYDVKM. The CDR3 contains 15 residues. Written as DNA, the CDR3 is TGTGCCAGCAGTCCAACGACTAGCGGGGAAGAGACCCAGTACTTC. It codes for CASSPTTSGEETQYF.

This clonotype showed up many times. The CDR3 spells CSASPRGLQETQYF. The CDR3 nucleotides read TGCAGTGCTAGCCCACGGGGGCTCCAAGAGACCCAGTACTTC. This chain connects TRBV20-1 to TRBJ2-5; D possibly matches TRBD1 or TRBD2 (6 bases each). Trimming shortened V by 3 bases and J by 1 base, and 12 bases separated the two germline ends. The CDR3 is 14 amino acids. The germline gives CDR1 DFQATT, CDR2 SNEGSKA (reference sequence).

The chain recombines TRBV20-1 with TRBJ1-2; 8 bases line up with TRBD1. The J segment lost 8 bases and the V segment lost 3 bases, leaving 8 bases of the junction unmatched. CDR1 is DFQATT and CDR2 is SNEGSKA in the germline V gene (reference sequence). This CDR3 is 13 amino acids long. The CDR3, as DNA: TGCAGTGCTAGGGAGACAGGGGTTGACGGCTACACCTTC. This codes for CSARETGVDGYTF.

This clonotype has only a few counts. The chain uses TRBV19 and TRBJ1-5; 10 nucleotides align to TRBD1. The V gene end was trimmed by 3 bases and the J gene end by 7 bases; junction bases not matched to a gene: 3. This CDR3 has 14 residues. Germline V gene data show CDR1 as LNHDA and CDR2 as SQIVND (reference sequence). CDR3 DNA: TGTGCCAGTAGTATGGACAGGGGGTACCAGCCCCAGCATTTT. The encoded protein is CASSMDRGYQPQHF.

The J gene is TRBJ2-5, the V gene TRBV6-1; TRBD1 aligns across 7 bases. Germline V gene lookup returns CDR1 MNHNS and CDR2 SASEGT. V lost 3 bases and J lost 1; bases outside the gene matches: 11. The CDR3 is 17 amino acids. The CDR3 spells CASSDFFRTGIQETQYF. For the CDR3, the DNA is TGTGCCAGCAGTGACTTTTTCCGGACAGGCATCCAAGAGACCCAGTACTTC.

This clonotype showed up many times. The CDR3 DNA reads as TGTGCCAGCAAGAGAGGGAGAGAGACCCAGTACTTC. Protein product: CASKRGRETQYF. The rearrangement links TRBV2 to TRBJ2-5; D perhaps matches TRBD2 (5 bases). This CDR3 has 12 residues. Looked up from germline, CDR1 is SNHLY and CDR2 is FYNNEI. V lost 7 bases, J lost 4 bases, and 10 bases lay in between.

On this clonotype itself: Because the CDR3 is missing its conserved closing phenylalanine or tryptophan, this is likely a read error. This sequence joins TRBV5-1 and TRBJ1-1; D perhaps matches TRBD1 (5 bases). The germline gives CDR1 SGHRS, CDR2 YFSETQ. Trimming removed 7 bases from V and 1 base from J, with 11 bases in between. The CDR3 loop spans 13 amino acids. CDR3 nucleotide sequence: TGCGCCAGCCGTGGGGCGGGGAACACTGAAGCTTTCTCT. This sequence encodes CASRGAGNTEAFS.

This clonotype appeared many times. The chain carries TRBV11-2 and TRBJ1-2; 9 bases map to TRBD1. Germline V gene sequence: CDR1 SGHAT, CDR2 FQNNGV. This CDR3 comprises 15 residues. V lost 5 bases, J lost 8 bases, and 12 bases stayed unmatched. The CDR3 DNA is TGTGCCAGCAGCCCCGGGACAGGGAATTCGGGCGGCTACACCTTC. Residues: CASSPGTGNSGGYTF.

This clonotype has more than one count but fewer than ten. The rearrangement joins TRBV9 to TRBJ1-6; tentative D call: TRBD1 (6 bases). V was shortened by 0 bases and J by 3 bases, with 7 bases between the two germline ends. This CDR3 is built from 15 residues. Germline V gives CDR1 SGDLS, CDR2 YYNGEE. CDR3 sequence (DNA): TGTGCCAGCAGCGTAGAGGACAGCTATAATTCACCCCTCCACTTT. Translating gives CASSVEDSYNSPLHF.

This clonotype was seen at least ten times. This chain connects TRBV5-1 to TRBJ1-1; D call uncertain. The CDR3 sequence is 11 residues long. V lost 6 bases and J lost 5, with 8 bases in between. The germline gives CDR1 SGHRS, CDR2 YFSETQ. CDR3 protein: CASKLRTEAFF. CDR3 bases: TGCGCCAGCAAATTAAGGACTGAAGCTTTCTTT.

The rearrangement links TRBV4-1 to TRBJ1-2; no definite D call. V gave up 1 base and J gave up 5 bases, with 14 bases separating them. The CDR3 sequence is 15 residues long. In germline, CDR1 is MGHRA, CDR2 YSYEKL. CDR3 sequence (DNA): TGCGCCAGCAGCCAAGGAATGAAGAGCGATTATGGCTACACCTTC. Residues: CASSQGMKSDYGYTF.

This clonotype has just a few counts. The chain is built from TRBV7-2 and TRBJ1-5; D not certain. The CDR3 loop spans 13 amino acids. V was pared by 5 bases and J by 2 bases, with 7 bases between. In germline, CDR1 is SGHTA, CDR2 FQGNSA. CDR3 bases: TGTGCCAGCAGCATTAACGGCAATCAGCCCCAGCATTTT. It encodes CASSINGNQPQHF. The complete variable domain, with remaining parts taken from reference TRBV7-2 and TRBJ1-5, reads GAGVSQSPSNKVTEKGKDVELRCDPISGHTALYWYRQSLGQGLEFLIYFQGNSAPDKSGLPSDRFSAERTGGSVSTLTIQRTQQEDSAVYLCASSINGNQPQHFGDGTRLSIL.

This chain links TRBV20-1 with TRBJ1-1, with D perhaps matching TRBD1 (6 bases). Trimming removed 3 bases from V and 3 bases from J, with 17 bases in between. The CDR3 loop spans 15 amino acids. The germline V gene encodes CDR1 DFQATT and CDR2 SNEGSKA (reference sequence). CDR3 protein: CSASPYRDRDTEAFF. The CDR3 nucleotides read TGCAGTGCTAGCCCCTACAGGGATCGGGACACTGAAGCTTTCTTT.

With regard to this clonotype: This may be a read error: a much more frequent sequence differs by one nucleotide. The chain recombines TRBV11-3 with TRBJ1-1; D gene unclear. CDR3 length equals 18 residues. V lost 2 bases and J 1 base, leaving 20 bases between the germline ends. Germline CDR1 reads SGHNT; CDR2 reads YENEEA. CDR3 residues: CASSLLWLLSGANTEAFF. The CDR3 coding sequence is TGTGCCAGCAGCTTATTATGGCTTCTGTCTGGAGCGAACACTGAAGCTTTCTTT.

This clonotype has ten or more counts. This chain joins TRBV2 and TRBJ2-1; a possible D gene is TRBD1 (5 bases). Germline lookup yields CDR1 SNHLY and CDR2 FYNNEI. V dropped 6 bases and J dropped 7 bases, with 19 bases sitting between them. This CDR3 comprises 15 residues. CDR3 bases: TGTGCCAGCAGCACAGATGGCAGGGTCTTTAATGAGCAGTTCTTC. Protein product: CASSTDGRVFNEQFF.

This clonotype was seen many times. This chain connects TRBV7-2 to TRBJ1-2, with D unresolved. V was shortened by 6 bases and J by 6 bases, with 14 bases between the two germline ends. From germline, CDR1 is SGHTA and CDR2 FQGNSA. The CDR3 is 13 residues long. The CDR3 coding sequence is TGTGCCAGCAGTCAGCGCCACGGGGATGGCTACACCTTC. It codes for CASSQRHGDGYTF.

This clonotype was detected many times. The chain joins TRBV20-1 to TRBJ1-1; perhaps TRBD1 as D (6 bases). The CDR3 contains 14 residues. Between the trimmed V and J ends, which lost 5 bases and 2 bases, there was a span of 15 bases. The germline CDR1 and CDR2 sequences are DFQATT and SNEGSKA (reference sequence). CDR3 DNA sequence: TGCAGTGCTGGACAACAGGGTATCAACACTGAAGCTTTCTTT. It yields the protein CSAGQQGINTEAFF.

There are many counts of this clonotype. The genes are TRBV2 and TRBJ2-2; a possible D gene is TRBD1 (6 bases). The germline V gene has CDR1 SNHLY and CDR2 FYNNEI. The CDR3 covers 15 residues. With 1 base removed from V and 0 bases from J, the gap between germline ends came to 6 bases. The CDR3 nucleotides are TGTGCCAGCAGTGAAGACAGGGCGAACACCGGGGAGCTGTTTTTT. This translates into CASSEDRANTGELFF.

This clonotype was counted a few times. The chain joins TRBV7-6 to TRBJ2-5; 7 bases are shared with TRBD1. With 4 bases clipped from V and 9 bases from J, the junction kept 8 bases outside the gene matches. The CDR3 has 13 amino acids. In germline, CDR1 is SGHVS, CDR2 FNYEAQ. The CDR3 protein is CASSSRTGDPQYF. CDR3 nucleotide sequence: TGTGCCAGCAGCTCCCGGACAGGAGATCCCCAGTACTTC.

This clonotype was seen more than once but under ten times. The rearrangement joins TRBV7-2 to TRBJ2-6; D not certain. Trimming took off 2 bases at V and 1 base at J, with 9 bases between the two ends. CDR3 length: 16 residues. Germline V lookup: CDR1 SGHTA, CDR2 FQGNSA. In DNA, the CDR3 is TGTGCCAGCAGCTTAAGGCCAGGATCTGGGGCCAACGTCCTGACTTTC. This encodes CASSLRPGSGANVLTF.

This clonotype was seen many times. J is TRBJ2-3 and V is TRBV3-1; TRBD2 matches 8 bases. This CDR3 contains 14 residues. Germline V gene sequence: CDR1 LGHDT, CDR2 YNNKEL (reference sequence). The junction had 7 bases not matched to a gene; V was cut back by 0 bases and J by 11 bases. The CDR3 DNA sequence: TGTGCCAGCAGCCAAGATATTACTAGCGGAGAGCAGTATTTT. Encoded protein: CASSQDITSGEQYF.

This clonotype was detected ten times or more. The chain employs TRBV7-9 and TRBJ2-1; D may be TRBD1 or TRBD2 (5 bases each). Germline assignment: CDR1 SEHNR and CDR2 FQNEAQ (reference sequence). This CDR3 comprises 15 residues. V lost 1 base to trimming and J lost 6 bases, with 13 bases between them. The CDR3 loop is CASSLGGGSLNEQFF. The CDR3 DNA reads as TGTGCCAGCAGCTTAGGGGGCGGGTCGCTCAATGAGCAGTTCTTC.

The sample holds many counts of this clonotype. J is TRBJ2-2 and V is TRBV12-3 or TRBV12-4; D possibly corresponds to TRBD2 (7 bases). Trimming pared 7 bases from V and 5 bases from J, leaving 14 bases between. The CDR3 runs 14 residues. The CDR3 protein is CASTAQGGTGELFF. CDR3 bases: TGTGCCAGCACTGCACAGGGAGGGACCGGGGAGCTGTTTTTT.

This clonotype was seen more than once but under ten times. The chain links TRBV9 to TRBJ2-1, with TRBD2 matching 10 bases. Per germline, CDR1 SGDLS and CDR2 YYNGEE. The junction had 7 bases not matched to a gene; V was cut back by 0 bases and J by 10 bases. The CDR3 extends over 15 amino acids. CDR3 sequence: CASSVDRTSGPEQFF. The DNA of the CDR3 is TGTGCCAGCAGCGTAGACCGGACTAGCGGCCCAGAGCAGTTCTTC.

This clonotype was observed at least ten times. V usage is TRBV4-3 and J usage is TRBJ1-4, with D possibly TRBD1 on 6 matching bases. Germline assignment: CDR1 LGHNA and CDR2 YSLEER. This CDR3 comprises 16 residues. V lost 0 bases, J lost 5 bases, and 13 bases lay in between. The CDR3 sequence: CASSQEPDRPNEKLFF. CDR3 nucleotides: TGCGCCAGCAGCCAAGAGCCGGACAGACCCAATGAAAAACTGTTTTTT.

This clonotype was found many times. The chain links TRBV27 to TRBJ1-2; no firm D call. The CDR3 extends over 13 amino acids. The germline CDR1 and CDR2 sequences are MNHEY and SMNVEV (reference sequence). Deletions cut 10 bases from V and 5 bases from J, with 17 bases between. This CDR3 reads CATSASTFYGYTF. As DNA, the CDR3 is TGTGCCACCTCGGCCTCCACGTTTTATGGCTACACCTTC.

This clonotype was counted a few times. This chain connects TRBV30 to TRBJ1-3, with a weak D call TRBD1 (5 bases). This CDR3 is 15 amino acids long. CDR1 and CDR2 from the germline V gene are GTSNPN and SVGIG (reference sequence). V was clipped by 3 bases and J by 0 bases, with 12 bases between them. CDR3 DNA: TGTGCCTGGAGCGCAGGCAGGGCCTCTGGAAACACCATATATTTT. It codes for CAWSAGRASGNTIYF.

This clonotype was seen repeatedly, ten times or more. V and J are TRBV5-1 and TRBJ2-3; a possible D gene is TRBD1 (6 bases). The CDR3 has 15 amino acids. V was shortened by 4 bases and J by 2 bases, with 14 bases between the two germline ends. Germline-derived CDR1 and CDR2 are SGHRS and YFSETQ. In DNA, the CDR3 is TGCGCCAGCAGCCCCTCCGGGACAAACACAGATACGCAGTATTTT. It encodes CASSPSGTNTDTQYF.

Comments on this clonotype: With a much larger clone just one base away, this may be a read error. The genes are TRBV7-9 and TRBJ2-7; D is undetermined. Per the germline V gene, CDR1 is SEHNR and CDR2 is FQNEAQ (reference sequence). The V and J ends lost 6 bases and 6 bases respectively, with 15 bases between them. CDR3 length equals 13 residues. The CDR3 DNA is TGTGCCAGCAGTTCAACCTCGAGTAGCGAGCAGTACTTC. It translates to CASSSTSSSEQYF.